Reported below is one T cell receptor (beta chain). It was with a sample-barcoded 5' primer and a J-beta primer mix that a second PCR of about 6 to 11 cycles was run. Via MiXCR, TCRdb re-called the 5' RACE reads, giving one row per CDR3 protein. In the table there are about 380,000 distinct CDR3 sequences, 45% to 60% of which are singletons. Germline assignment: CDR1 SGHTA and CDR2 FQGNSA. The CDR3 has 16 amino acids. With 4 bases clipped from V and 9 bases from J, the junction kept 12 bases outside the gene matches. The record originates from a study of blood T cells in healthy people across ages. The sequence derives from a man between 60 and 75 years old in good health. Sequenced: blood. The chain couples TRBV7-2 to TRBJ2-1; the match to TRBD2 covers 10 bases. Here the CDR3 DNA reads TGTGCCAGCAGCTACGGGGGCCTAGCGGGAGTAGCTGAGCAGTTCTTC. Protein product: CASSYGGLAGVAEQFF.